The 22 T cell receptor beta chains in this list originate from one sample, sequenced in a study of metastatic and nonmetastatic thyroid tumors. TCRdb reprocessed the PCR reads via MiXCR. The data show 20,000 to 30,000 clones, approximately 13% seen once. None of the patients had undergone any treatment ahead of thyroid surgery. Sequenced material: blood. The source is a female donor with papillary thyroid cancer or a benign thyroid nodule (not recorded which). Some clones in this sample may be carry-over from other donors' samples.

This clone has just a few counts. The chain employs TRBV10-2 and TRBJ1-2; possible D gene TRBD1, 6 bases. This CDR3 comprises 14 residues. V shed 5 bases and J shed 5 bases, with 15 bases lying between them. Per germline, CDR1 WSHSY and CDR2 SAAADI. The CDR3 DNA reads TGCGCCAGCAGTCCAGGGGTCGGCACGTATGGCTACACCTTC. This translates into CASSPGVGTYGYTF.

This clone was seen many times. The chain couples TRBV29-1 to TRBJ2-3; D might be TRBD1 or TRBD2, each matching 7 bases. CDR1 and CDR2 (germline): SQVTM, ANQGSEA. The V gene lost 5 bases and the J gene lost 2 bases, with 14 bases spanning the gap. There are 14 residues in the CDR3. Here the CDR3 reads CSVYGGTATDTQYF. Written as DNA, the CDR3 is TGCAGCGTTTACGGGGGGACAGCCACAGATACGCAGTATTTT.

This clone has ten or more counts. The CDR3 nucleotides read TGTGCCTGGAGTATTGGCCCACAGATAGATACGCAGTATTTT. It codes for CAWSIGPQIDTQYF. J is TRBJ2-3 and V is TRBV30; no firm D call. CDR3 size: 14 residues. Looked up from germline, CDR1 is GTSNPN and CDR2 is SVGIG (reference sequence). V shed 2 bases and J shed 5 bases, with 14 bases lying between them.

This clone has at least ten counts. The chain combines TRBV5-4 with TRBJ1-6, with D unresolved. The germline V and J ends were trimmed by 3 bases and 7 bases, with 14 bases remaining between them. This CDR3 is built from 15 residues. CDR1 is SGHNT and CDR2 is YYREEE in the germline V gene (reference sequence). The CDR3 is CASSSTTAGNSPLHF. In DNA, the CDR3 is TGTGCCAGCAGCTCAACCACCGCGGGGAATTCACCCCTCCACTTT.

This clone was recorded many times. This chain connects TRBV19 to TRBJ1-1; TRBD1 matches at 7 bases. With 6 bases clipped from V and 0 bases from J, the junction kept 4 bases outside the gene matches. CDR3 length equals 14 residues. Germline V gene sequence: CDR1 LNHDA, CDR2 SQIVND (reference sequence). The DNA of the CDR3 is TGTGCCAGTAGCACAGGGGTCATGAACACTGAAGCTTTCTTT. Translated: CASSTGVMNTEAFF.

This clone was detected ten times or more. V usage is TRBV24-1 and J usage is TRBJ2-1; 10 nucleotides match TRBD1. V lost 5 bases and J lost 3; bases outside the gene matches: 3. This CDR3 has 15 residues. CDR1 is KGHDR, CDR2 SFDVKD, per germline. CDR3 nucleotides: TGTGCCACCAGTGTGACAGGGGGCAACTACAATGAGCAGTTCTTC. Translating gives CATSVTGGNYNEQFF.

This clone has at least ten counts. V usage is TRBV7-9 and J usage is TRBJ2-7; no clear D gene. The V and J ends lost 2 bases and 3 bases respectively, with 8 bases between them. The CDR3 is 13 residues long. Germline V lookup: CDR1 SEHNR, CDR2 FQNEAQ (reference sequence). This chain's CDR3 is CASSLNPSYEQYF. The CDR3 DNA is TGTGCCAGCAGCTTAAATCCCAGCTACGAGCAGTACTTC.

This clone was counted ten times or more. A junction end diverges from the germline sequence, so it may reflect a read error. J is TRBJ2-5 and V is TRBV7-7; D is uncertain. The CDR3 sequence is 14 residues long. Germline V lookup: CDR1 SSHAT, CDR2 FNYEAQ (reference sequence). The CDR3 DNA reads as TGTGCTAGCAGCTTAGATCCCAGTCAAGAGACCCAGTACTTC. Amino acids: CASSLDPSQETQYF. Supplemented by reference TRBV7-7 and TRBJ2-5, the full variable domain reads GAGVSQSPRYKVTKRGQDVTLRCDPISSHATLYWYQQALGQGPEFLTYFNYEAQPDKSGLPSDRFSAERPEGSISTLTIQRTEQRDSAMYRCASSLDPSQETQYFGPGTRLLVL.

This clone was detected ten times or more. CDR3 in amino acids: CASSSTSEWTNEKLFF. For the CDR3, the DNA is TGTGCCAGCAGCTCGACATCCGAGTGGACTAATGAAAAACTGTTTTTT. V is TRBV7-9 and J is TRBJ1-4, with D uncertain. The length of the CDR3 is 16 residues. CDR1 and CDR2 from the germline V gene are SEHNR and FQNEAQ (reference sequence). The V end lost 4 bases, the J end lost 2 bases, and 14 bases lay between the germline ends.

This clone was counted at least ten times. V usage is TRBV24-1 and J usage is TRBJ2-7; possible D gene TRBD2, 6 bases. V dropped 1 base and J dropped 2 bases, with 14 bases sitting between them. The length of the CDR3 is 16 residues. The germline V gene encodes CDR1 KGHDR and CDR2 SFDVKD. The CDR3 sequence: CATSDFMGGATYEQYF. In nucleotides, the CDR3 is TGTGCCACCAGTGATTTTATGGGGGGAGCCACCTACGAGCAGTACTTC.

This clone is classed as medium-sized. The rearrangement joins TRBV11-2 to TRBJ2-7; tentatively, D is TRBD1 (5 bases). The V gene's germline CDR1 is SGHAT and CDR2 FQNNGV. The CDR3 extends over 14 amino acids. The V and J ends lost 5 bases and 5 bases respectively, with 16 bases between them. The CDR3 loop reads CASSARVLGNEQYF. CDR3 coding DNA: TGTGCCAGCAGCGCCAGGGTTTTGGGTAACGAGCAGTACTTC.

This clone came up many times. This chain joins TRBV3-1 and TRBJ1-2; TRBD1 is a possible D gene (5 bases). The CDR3 runs to 17 residues. With 0 bases removed from V and 3 bases from J, the gap between germline ends came to 17 bases. Germline CDR1 is LGHDT and CDR2 is YNNKEL (reference sequence). The DNA of the CDR3 is TGTGCCAGCAGCCAAGATGCCCAGGGACCGTCTGACTATGGCTACACCTTC. Translated: CASSQDAQGPSDYGYTF. Full variable domain (missing parts from reference TRBV3-1 and TRBJ1-2): DTAVSQTPKYLVTQMGNDKSIKCEQNLGHDTMYWYKQDSKKFLKIMFSYNNKELIINETVPNRFSPKSPDKAHLNLHINSLELGDSAVYFCASSQDAQGPSDYGYTFGSGTRLTVV.

About this clone itself: A single base separates this from a much larger clone, so it may be a read error. The CDR3 region has the DNA TGTGCCAGCAGCTTCAACCCCGTCGGAGGCGTCCATGGCTACACCTTC. Protein: CASSFNPVGGVHGYTF. This chain joins TRBV5-6 and TRBJ1-2; D is uncertain. V dropped 2 bases and J dropped 6 bases, with 20 bases sitting between them. Germline loops: CDR1 SGHDT, CDR2 YYEEEE. CDR3 length equals 16 residues. Full variable domain (rest looked up from reference TRBV5-6 and TRBJ1-2): DAGVTQSPTHLIKTRGQQVTLRCSPKSGHDTVSWYQQALGQGPQFIFQYYEEEERQRGNFPDRFSGHQFPNYSSELNVNALLLGDSALYLCASSFNPVGGVHGYTFGSGTRLTVV.

There are many counts of this clone. The rearrangement links TRBV10-1 to TRBJ1-4, with D uncertain. This CDR3 has 14 residues. V was clipped by 4 bases and J by 0 bases, with 6 bases between them. Germline CDR1 reads WNHNN; CDR2 reads SYGVQD (reference sequence). The CDR3 coding sequence is TGCGCCAGCAGTGGCGGAGCAACTAATGAAAAACTGTTTTTT. Translated, it gives CASSGGATNEKLFF.

This clone was seen at least ten times. A read error may explain this, as a much larger clone is one base away. The V gene is TRBV6-2 or TRBV6-3, the J gene TRBJ2-1; 8 positions agree with TRBD2. V gave up 7 bases and J gave up 9 bases; unmatched junction bases: 11. The CDR3 totals 14 residues. From germline, CDR1 is MNHEY and CDR2 SVGEGT. CDR3 in amino acids: CASNSGTRGSEQFF. The CDR3 coding sequence is TGTGCCAGCAACTCGGGGACTAGGGGTAGTGAGCAGTTCTTC.

This clone was seen repeatedly, ten times or more. V usage is TRBV25-1 and J usage is TRBJ2-2; D uncertain. The germline V gene has CDR1 MGHDK and CDR2 SYGVNS. The CDR3 covers 13 residues. V shed 7 bases and J shed 5 bases, with 11 bases lying between them. The CDR3: CASTPPGTGELFF. CDR3 in DNA: TGTGCCAGCACCCCCCCTGGGACCGGGGAGCTGTTTTTT.

This clone was seen at least ten times. The V gene is TRBV7-2, the J gene TRBJ2-5; TRBD1 might be the D (7 bases). CDR3 length equals 14 residues. The germline V gene has CDR1 SGHTA and CDR2 FQGNSA. Trimming cost V 4 bases and J 5 bases, with 14 bases left between them. This CDR3 reads CASSSGGGAETQYF. The CDR3 region has the DNA TGTGCCAGCAGCTCAGGGGGAGGTGCCGAGACCCAGTACTTC.

This clone was recorded at least ten times. V usage is TRBV6-5 and J usage is TRBJ2-5; TRBD1 matches at 8 bases. Germline values: CDR1 MNHEY, CDR2 SVGAGI. The CDR3 has 14 residues. With V trimmed by 1 base and J by 2 bases, 0 bases remained unmatched. This CDR3 reads CASSYYRGQETQYF. The CDR3 coding sequence is TGTGCCAGCAGTTACTACAGGGGGCAAGAGACCCAGTACTTC.

Details on this clone: One base away lies a much larger clone, so this may be a sequencing read error. The chain combines TRBV4-2 with TRBJ2-1, with TRBD2 identical over 7 bases. Germline CDR1 LGHNA, CDR2 YNFKEQ. This CDR3 is 19 amino acids long. The CDR3 nucleotides are TGTGCCAGCAGCCCACGCCGTCCCAGCGGGGTGGGAGCGCTAAATGATCAGTTCTTC. Residues: CASSPRRPSGVGALNDQFF.

In this sample, this clone turned up a few times. J is TRBJ1-3 and V is TRBV25-1; D uncertain. This CDR3 has 13 amino acids. Trimming took off 0 bases at V and 4 bases at J, with 4 bases between the two ends. Germline V gene data show CDR1 as MGHDK and CDR2 as SYGVNS. As DNA, the CDR3 is TGTGCCAGCAGTGAATACGTAGGAAACACCATATATTTT. Its translation: CASSEYVGNTIYF.

This clone appeared a few times. The rearrangement joins TRBV6-2 or TRBV6-3 to TRBJ2-7; possibly TRBD2 for D (6 bases). Germline V gives CDR1 MNHEY, CDR2 SVGEGT. CDR3 size: 15 residues. Trimming took off 0 bases at V and 2 bases at J, with 11 bases between the two ends. The CDR3 protein is CASSYSGSGAYEQYF. DNA for the CDR3: TGTGCCAGCAGTTACTCGGGTAGCGGAGCCTACGAGCAGTACTTC.

This clone was recorded at least ten times. This chain uses TRBV4-3 with TRBJ1-2; no firm D call. With 0 bases removed from V and 5 bases from J, the gap between germline ends came to 10 bases. The CDR3 contains 14 residues. Germline loops: CDR1 LGHNA, CDR2 YSLEER. The CDR3, as DNA: TGCGCCAGCAGCCAAGAAAGATCGTCTTATGGCTACACCTTC. It codes for CASSQERSSYGYTF.